This T cell receptor beta chain was found in a study of identical twins. V was pared by 0 bases and J by 4 bases, with 15 bases between. There are 16 residues in the CDR3. Germline lookup yields CDR1 SGHAT and CDR2 FQNNGV. At least ten counts were recorded for this clonotype. What it recognizes is unknown. Each cDNA held unique molecular identifiers, and template switching gave it a universal primer site. TCRdb called the 5' RACE reads again in MiXCR, with one record for every CDR3 protein. Here the sample spans a few hundred thousand distinct CDR3 sequences, about 8% being singletons. Broader study findings: Because invariant MAIT and iNKT cells could be present, zero-insertion analyses could be partly confounded. Reduced insertions were recorded for abundant cord blood beta clonotypes, with no such pattern in memory repertoires.

The data were also submitted as part of a second study, on yellow fever vaccine responses in identical twins.

Sequenced material: CD8+ T cells sorted from blood. The sequence derives from a woman between 18 and 30 years old in good health. The rearrangement links TRBV11-2 to TRBJ1-2, with unresolved D. This chain's CDR3 is CASSLDFSLPLYGYTF. For the CDR3, the DNA is TGTGCCAGCAGCTTAGATTTTAGCCTTCCACTCTATGGCTACACCTTC.